This paragraph reports one T cell receptor beta chain. This entry belongs to a study of blood T cell repertoires in COVID-19. Across the whole study: In each case, the material was cDNA or gDNA derived from T cells, B-cell-depleted T cells, or PBMCs.

The authors' processing: The authors estimated nucleated cell counts from reference gene primer amplification. TCRdb keeps only in-frame clones here, not all; method: immunoSEQ multiplex PCR. V and J calls and clone size come straight from that table; D and trimming were deduced from the DNA. This table holds about 220,000 clones, about 78% found once. This CDR3 has 14 amino acids. Trimming cost V 5 bases and J 4 bases; bases outside gene matches: 5. Germline CDR1 and CDR2: SEHNR and FQNEAQ (reference sequence). Sequenced input: peripheral blood. The sequence was obtained from a woman between 65 and 79 years old with acute or convalescent COVID-19. The V and J genes are TRBV7-9 and TRBJ1-5; 7 bases line up with TRBD1. The CDR3 bases are TGTGCCAGCAGCACGGGACAGACTAATCAGCCCCAGCATTTT. Translated, it gives CASSTGQTNQPQHF.